This record looks at one T cell receptor (beta chain) sequence and its context. Its antigen remains unidentified. Preparation of TRB cDNA libraries relied on 5' RACE carrying UMI labels. TCRdb processed the 5' RACE reads again and assigns one entry to each CDR3 protein, with no DNA. This table holds around 60,000 distinct CDR3 sequences. The CDR3 is made up of 14 amino acids. Germline CDR1 and CDR2: MGHRA and YSYEKL. The record originates from a study of CXCR3-negative and CXCR3-positive naive CD8 T cells. The study, taken as a whole, reports: With surface CD5 comparable between naive subsets, TCR strength was estimated using properties derived from the TRB CDR3. Naive CXCR3-positive and CXCR3-negative cells shared TRBV-TRBJ usage; memory cells diverged. For memory CD8+ cells diversity was much lower, but both naive subsets had comparably high diversity. TRB CDR3s were more hydrophobic in CXCR3-positive than in CXCR3-negative naive cells.

This chain connects TRBV4-1 to TRBJ1-1; checking the TCRdb D call of TRBD1 is not possible without DNA. The material sequenced was naive CXCR3- CD8+ T cells from blood. Sample subset: CD45RO-CCR7+CD27+CD95- naive CD8+ T cells lacking CXCR3 (TNR3-). The clonotype was recovered from a human donor in good health. Some clones in this sample may be carry-over from other donors' samples. The CDR3 loop reads CASSQVGDKTEAFF.